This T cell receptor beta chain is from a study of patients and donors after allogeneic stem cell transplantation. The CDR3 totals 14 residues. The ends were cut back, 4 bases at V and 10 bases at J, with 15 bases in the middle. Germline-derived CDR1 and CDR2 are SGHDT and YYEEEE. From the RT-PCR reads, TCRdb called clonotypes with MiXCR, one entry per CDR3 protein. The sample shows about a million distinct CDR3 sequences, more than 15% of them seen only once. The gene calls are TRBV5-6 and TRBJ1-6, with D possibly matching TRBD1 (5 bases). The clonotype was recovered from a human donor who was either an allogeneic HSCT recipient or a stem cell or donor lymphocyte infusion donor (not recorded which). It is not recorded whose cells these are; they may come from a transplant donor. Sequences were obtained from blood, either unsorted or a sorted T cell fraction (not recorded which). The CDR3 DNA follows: TGTGCCAGCAGCGTTCGTGGGGGAGGATCACCCCTCCACTTT. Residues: CASSVRGGGSPLHF.